This section outlines one T cell receptor beta chain sequence together with its context. This specimen belongs to a study of shared clonotypes between healthy human individuals. The wider study: A couple of female and a few male donors aged 18 to 49 were enrolled.

The run depth of the assay was deep. It was across several immunoSEQ plates that each subset's genomic DNA was evenly split. Only in-frame clones appear in the TCRdb table, and some are missing; sequencing was by immunoSEQ multiplex PCR. The data contain 450,000 to 500,000 clones, 60% to 80% of them singletons. All donors qualified as healthy HIV-negative adults and had experienced no recent acute infections or vaccinations. Germline CDR1 and CDR2: ENHRY and SYGVKD. The CDR3 runs to 23 residues. J gave up 0 bases and V 0 bases, and 17 bases lay outside the gene matches. V is TRBV10-3 and J is TRBJ2-6; 10 bases are shared with TRBD1. The TCR sequence derives from a woman in her thirties or forties in good health. Some clones in this sample may be carry-over from other donors' samples. Material: PBMCs. The CDR3 bases are TGTGCCATCAGTGAGTCTGGGGGTAGGGGACAGGGGTTTCCCCTCTCTGGGGCCAACGTCCTGACTTTC. Translating gives CAISESGGRGQGFPLSGANVLTF.